The clone carrying this TCR beta chain was detected many times. No antigen is known for it. At one end, the junction sequence differs from germline, possibly due to a read error. Researchers amplified the TCR beta CDR3 regions from RNA transcripts. Using the HTBI primer set, a first-round RT-PCR was run on the TCR CDR3. TCRdb re-derived calls from the multiplex PCR reads in MiXCR, one entry per CDR3 protein. Among roughly 420,000 distinct CDR3 sequences listed, 12% to 15% were seen once. The data are from a study of T cells in Graves' hyperthyroidism and ophthalmopathy. General observations from the study: Most clonotypes that expanded in the thyroid above 0.001 also showed up in blood.

Hyperthyroidism patients were newly diagnosed, had disease duration under 2 months, and were aged 18 to 65 years. Uncontrolled infection, other autoimmune disease, pregnancy or lactation disqualified patients from enrolment. This CDR3 has 13 amino acids. Germline V lookup: CDR1 SSHAT, CDR2 FNYEAQ (reference sequence). Sequencing input: blood. The TCR originated in a woman younger than 30 with Graves' hyperthyroidism. The chain is built from TRBV7-7 and TRBJ1-5; D unresolved. This CDR3 is CASSLAVDQPQHF. CDR3 DNA: TGTGCTAGCAGCTTAGCGGTGGATCAGCCCCAGCATTTT.